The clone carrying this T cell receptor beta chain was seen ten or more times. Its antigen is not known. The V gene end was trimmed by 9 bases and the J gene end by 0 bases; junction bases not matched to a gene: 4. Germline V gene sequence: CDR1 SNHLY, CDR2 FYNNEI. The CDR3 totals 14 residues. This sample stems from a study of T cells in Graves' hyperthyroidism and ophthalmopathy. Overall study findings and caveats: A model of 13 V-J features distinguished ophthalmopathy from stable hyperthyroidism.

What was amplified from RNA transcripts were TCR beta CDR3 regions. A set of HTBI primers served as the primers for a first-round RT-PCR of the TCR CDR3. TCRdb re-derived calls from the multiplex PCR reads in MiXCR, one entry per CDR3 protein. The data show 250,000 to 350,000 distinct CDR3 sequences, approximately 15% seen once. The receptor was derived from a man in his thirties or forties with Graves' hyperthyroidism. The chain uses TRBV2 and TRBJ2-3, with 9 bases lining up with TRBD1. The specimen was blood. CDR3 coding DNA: TGTGCCAGGAGGACAGGGGAGAGCACAGATACGCAGTATTTT. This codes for CARRTGESTDTQYF.